A single sample gave rise to the 24 T cell receptor beta chains below, sequenced in a study of response to subunit inactivated influenza vaccine. Each CDR3 protein gets one entry after TCRdb re-called the RT-PCR reads with MiXCR. The sample has about 170,000 distinct CDR3 sequences; roughly 12% are singletons. The same data also contributed to another study, on T cells expressing NK-cell markers. From that report: As the method of synthesis, 5'RACE template switching with UMIs yielded TCR beta cDNA.

The sample was CD8+ T cells sorted from PBMCs, taken about 12 days after vaccination. These TCRs come from a man aged 50-59 years who received an inactivated influenza vaccine.

This clonotype has more than one count but fewer than ten. This rearrangement joins TRBV27 to TRBJ2-7, with 8 bases aligning to TRBD2. V was pared by 6 bases and J by 6 bases, with 4 bases of the junction left unmatched. Looked up from germline, CDR1 is MNHEY and CDR2 is SMNVEV (reference sequence). The CDR3 spans 12 residues. The CDR3 sequence is CASSSGRSEQYF. As DNA, the CDR3 is TGTGCCAGCAGCAGCGGGAGAAGCGAGCAGTACTTC.

The CDR3 DNA reads TGTGCCACCAGCAGAGCTGGAACGGGCCGTTACAATGAGCAGTTCTTC. Residues: CATSRAGTGRYNEQFF. The rearrangement links TRBV15 to TRBJ2-1; D uncertain. V dropped 1 base and J dropped 4 bases, with 14 bases sitting between them. This CDR3 is built from 16 residues. Germline values: CDR1 LNHNV, CDR2 YYDKDF (reference sequence).

V usage is TRBV20-1 and J usage is TRBJ2-1; 7 nucleotides align to TRBD1. The CDR3 extends over 16 amino acids. Unmatched junction bases numbered 11, after V lost 0 bases and J lost 6 bases. Per germline, CDR1 DFQATT and CDR2 SNEGSKA (reference sequence). The DNA of the CDR3 is TGCAGTGCTAGAGATGTCAGGGGGTATGCCTTCAATGAGCAGTTCTTC. Protein product: CSARDVRGYAFNEQFF.

The J gene is TRBJ2-1, the V gene TRBV6-5, with 11 positions matching TRBD2. V lost 2 bases to trimming and J lost 8 bases; unmatched junction nucleotides: 5. Per the germline V gene, CDR1 is MNHEY and CDR2 is SVGAGI. This CDR3 has 15 amino acids. The CDR3 sequence is CASSYVLAGGDEQFF. The DNA of the CDR3 is TGTGCCAGCAGTTACGTGCTAGCGGGAGGCGATGAGCAGTTCTTC.

A remark on this clonotype: At one end, the junction sequence differs from germline, possibly due to a read error. J is TRBJ2-3 and V is TRBV10-3; the match to TRBD2 covers 8 bases. This CDR3 is 18 amino acids long. Germline CDR1 reads ENHRY; CDR2 reads SYGVKD. As DNA, the CDR3 is TGTACCATCAGTTGGGGTGACGTAGCGGGGATCAAAACAGATACGCAGTATTTT. Amino acids: CTISWGDVAGIKTDTQYF.

The chain links TRBV20-1 to TRBJ1-2; D ambiguous. The CDR3 is 13 amino acids. Per germline, CDR1 DFQATT and CDR2 SNEGSKA (reference sequence). Trimming left V 0 bases short and J 3 bases short, with 8 bases between. The CDR3: CSARDTSDYGYTF. The CDR3 nucleotides are TGCAGTGCTAGAGATACCAGCGACTATGGCTACACCTTC.

Of note for this clonotype: Since a much larger clone is just one base distant, this may be a read error. This rearrangement joins TRBV7-9 to TRBJ2-7; D is unresolved. V gave up 4 bases and J gave up 3 bases, with 7 bases separating them. CDR1 and CDR2 (germline): SEHNR, FQNEAQ (reference sequence). The CDR3 covers 12 residues. The CDR3 region has the DNA TGTGCCAGCAGCTCCTCAGGCTACGAGCAGTACTTC. It is translated as CASSSSGYEQYF.

The CDR3 loop reads CASTSSGTGFYEQYF. CDR3 DNA: TGTGCCAGCACCTCCTCCGGGACAGGGTTTTACGAGCAGTACTTC. The chain has TRBV6-2 or TRBV6-3 and TRBJ2-7, with 9 positions matching TRBD1. CDR1 and CDR2 (germline): MNHEY, SVGEGT. Germline trimming cut 7 bases from V and 4 bases from J; bases unmatched to any gene: 11. This CDR3 region has 15 residues.

There are a few counts of this clonotype. The V call is TRBV6-2 or TRBV6-3, the J call TRBJ1-2, with a possible D match to TRBD1 (5 bases). CDR3 length: 14 amino acids. Germline CDR1 is MNHEY and CDR2 is SVGEGT. The V and J ends lost 2 bases and 1 base respectively, with 8 bases between them. CDR3 amino acids: CASSYAGDNYGYTF. CDR3 nucleotides: TGTGCCAGCAGTTACGCGGGGGATAACTATGGCTACACCTTC.

The CDR3 coding sequence is TGTGCCAGCAGCGCACAGGGAGTTGAGGAAAAACTGTTTTTT. It translates to CASSAQGVEEKLFF. V is TRBV7-9 and J is TRBJ1-4; perhaps TRBD1 as D (6 bases). With 5 bases removed from V and 8 bases from J, the gap between germline ends came to 15 bases. CDR1 is SEHNR, CDR2 FQNEAQ, per germline (reference sequence). This CDR3 has 14 amino acids.

This clonotype is medium-sized within its sample. V usage is TRBV7-8 and J usage is TRBJ2-5; TRBD2 matches 14 bases. CDR3 size: 16 residues. The V and J ends lost 5 bases and 3 bases, in that order; junction bases with no gene match: 5. The germline gives CDR1 SGHVS, CDR2 FQNEAQ. The CDR3 region has the DNA TGTGCCAGCAGCATCGGGACTAGCGGGAGAAAAGAGACCCAGTACTTC. This encodes CASSIGTSGRKETQYF.

This clonotype was found many times. This chain joins TRBV4-3 and TRBJ2-1; D gene ambiguous. Germline loops: CDR1 LGHNA, CDR2 YSLEER. Between the trimmed V and J ends, which lost 4 bases and 3 bases, there was a span of 16 bases. The CDR3 length is 16 residues. This chain's CDR3 is CASSRILGPYYNEQFF. DNA of the CDR3: TGCGCCAGCAGCCGCATCCTAGGACCCTACTACAATGAGCAGTTCTTC.

Turning to this clonotype: Relative to the germline gene, one junction end is altered; a read error may explain this. The chain carries TRBV20-1 and TRBJ2-5, with a possible D match to TRBD1 (6 bases). Germline V gene lookup returns CDR1 DFQATT and CDR2 SNEGSKA (reference sequence). The CDR3 is 15 amino acids. The CDR3 loop reads CSATSPTTGWETQNF. CDR3 nucleotides: TGCAGTGCTACATCGCCCACGACAGGTTGGGAGACCCAGAACTTC.

In its sample, this clonotype was seen a few times. V is TRBV4-1 and J is TRBJ1-5; D remains unclear. CDR1 MGHRA and CDR2 YSYEKL come from the germline V gene. Trimming removed 0 bases at V and 8 bases at J, with 11 bases between. This CDR3 is 14 amino acids long. CDR3 protein: CASSQERSWEPQHF. The CDR3 region has the DNA TGCGCCAGCAGCCAAGAGAGGTCGTGGGAGCCCCAGCATTTT.

The chain combines TRBV7-6 with TRBJ2-7; D possibly corresponds to TRBD1 (5 bases). The germline gives CDR1 SGHVS, CDR2 FNYEAQ. V gave up 2 bases and J gave up 0 bases, with 11 bases separating them. The CDR3 is 15 amino acids. The CDR3 DNA reads TGTGCCAGCAGCTTAAGTCAGGGAAGCTCCTACGAGCAGTACTTC. As protein: CASSLSQGSSYEQYF.

The J gene is TRBJ2-3, the V gene TRBV5-6; 8 nucleotides line up with TRBD2. Trimming removed 3 bases from V and 2 bases from J; junction bases left unmatched: 11. Germline CDR1 and CDR2: SGHDT and YYEEEE. CDR3 length: 17 amino acids. DNA of the CDR3: TGTGCCAGCAGCTATATCAATAGCGGGATTTACACAGATACGCAGTATTTT. Translating gives CASSYINSGIYTDTQYF.

This clonotype occurred a few times. The genes are TRBV4-1 and TRBJ2-7, with 11 positions matching TRBD1. V dropped 3 bases and J dropped 4; count of bases not matched to a gene: 8. CDR1 is MGHRA, CDR2 YSYEKL, per germline. CDR3 length equals 16 residues. CDR3 region: CASSQTPGQGVYEQYF. As DNA, the CDR3 is TGCGCCAGCAGCCAGACCCCGGGACAGGGGGTATACGAGCAGTACTTC.

This clonotype was found a few times. The genes are TRBV4-3 and TRBJ2-7; the match to TRBD2 covers 8 bases. CDR1 LGHNA and CDR2 YSLEER come from the germline V gene. This CDR3 is built from 16 residues. V shed 2 bases, J shed 7 bases, and the junction held 13 bases outside the gene matches. The CDR3 sequence is CASSQNGRGGVWEQYF. The CDR3, as DNA: TGCGCCAGCAGCCAAAATGGACGGGGGGGAGTATGGGAGCAGTACTTC.

This clonotype was counted between two and nine times. J is TRBJ2-1 and V is TRBV11-2, with D possibly TRBD2 on 6 matching bases. CDR1 is SGHAT and CDR2 is FQNNGV in the germline V gene. The length of the CDR3 is 15 residues. Deletions cut 10 bases from V and 7 bases from J, with 23 bases between. In DNA form, the CDR3 reads TGTGCCACCTATCAACAGCTCGGGGGTGGGAATGAGCAGTTCTTC. Translated: CATYQQLGGGNEQFF.

CDR3: CASSARPSSTSYEQYF. In DNA form, the CDR3 reads TGTGCCAGCAGCGCTCGACCGAGCTCGACCTCCTACGAGCAGTACTTC. The chain links TRBV9 to TRBJ2-7; no clear D gene. The germline V and J ends were trimmed by 3 bases and 0 bases, with 16 bases remaining between them. The germline CDR1 and CDR2 sequences are SGDLS and YYNGEE. The CDR3 contains 16 residues.

This clonotype turned up a few times. The V gene is TRBV28, the J gene TRBJ1-4; tentative D call: TRBD1 (6 bases). This CDR3 comprises 15 residues. Trimming shortened V by 5 bases and J by 5 bases, and 15 bases separated the two germline ends. Germline CDR1 reads MDHEN; CDR2 reads SYDVKM. Here the CDR3 DNA reads TGTGCCAGCAGTCCCCGACAGGTCCAAAATGAAAAACTGTTTTTT. Protein: CASSPRQVQNEKLFF.

This clonotype was observed a few times. The V and J genes are TRBV15 and TRBJ1-6; D remains unclear. V lost 0 bases to trimming and J lost 8 bases, with 11 bases between them. CDR3 length: 15 residues. CDR1 and CDR2 from the germline V gene are LNHNV and YYDKDF (reference sequence). The CDR3 region is CATSRDLGGDSPLHF. The CDR3 bases are TGTGCCACCAGCAGAGATCTGGGCGGCGATTCACCCCTCCACTTT.

The chain links TRBV11-2 to TRBJ2-7; 11 bases line up with TRBD1. V dropped 3 bases and J dropped 4; count of bases not matched to a gene: 8. The CDR3 spans 16 residues. Per the germline V gene, CDR1 is SGHAT and CDR2 is FQNNGV. The CDR3 coding sequence is TGTGCCAGCAGCTTCGGAGGGACAGGGGGAGAATACGAGCAGTACTTC. Its translation: CASSFGGTGGEYEQYF.

V usage is TRBV4-2 and J usage is TRBJ2-5; D is undetermined. CDR1 and CDR2 from the germline V gene are LGHNA and YNFKEQ. The CDR3 has 15 residues. V lost 4 bases to trimming and J lost 5 bases, with 17 bases between them. The CDR3 DNA follows: TGTGCCAGCAGCCCCCTAGATTATGCTCTGGAGACCCAGTACTTC. It is translated as CASSPLDYALETQYF.